Shown below are 2 T cell receptor beta chains from a single sample sequenced in a study of blood T cell repertoires in COVID-19. Some clones are missing from TCRdb's copy, which holds only in-frame ones; the method was immunoSEQ multiplex PCR. The profile covers around 24,000 clones, with under 90% appearing a single time and less than 8.5% taken by the ten largest. The specimen was peripheral blood. Source of these receptors: a human donor in a cohort sampled during active COVID-19.

The chain has TRBV6-5 and TRBJ2-3; 10 bases line up with TRBD2. V was pared by 4 bases and J by 3 bases, with 1 base of the junction left unmatched. From germline, CDR1 is MNHEY and CDR2 SVGAGI. The CDR3 length is 14 residues. CDR3 nucleotides: TGTGCCAGCAGTTTAGCGGGGGGTACAGATACGCAGTATTTT. Its protein is CASSLAGGTDTQYF.

This CDR3 reads CASSQDPAGPYEQYF. CDR3 in DNA: TGTGCCAGCAGCCAAGATCCAGCGGGGCCCTACGAGCAGTACTTC. J is TRBJ2-7 and V is TRBV4-2, with 7 bases fitting TRBD2. Unmatched junction bases numbered 4, after V lost 0 bases and J lost 2 bases. CDR3 length equals 15 residues. Per the germline V gene, CDR1 is LGHNA and CDR2 is YNFKEQ.